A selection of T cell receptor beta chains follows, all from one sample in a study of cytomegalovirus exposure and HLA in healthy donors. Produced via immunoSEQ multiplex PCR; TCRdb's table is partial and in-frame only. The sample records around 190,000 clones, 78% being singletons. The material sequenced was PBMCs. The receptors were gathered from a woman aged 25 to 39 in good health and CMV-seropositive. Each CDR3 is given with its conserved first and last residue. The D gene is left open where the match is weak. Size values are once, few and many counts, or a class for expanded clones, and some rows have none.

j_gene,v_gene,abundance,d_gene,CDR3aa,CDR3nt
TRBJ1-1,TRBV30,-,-,CAWSLGANTEAFF,TGTGCCTGGAGTCTAGGGGCGAACACTGAAGCTTTCTTT
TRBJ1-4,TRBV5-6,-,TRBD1,CASSYRGRVDEKLFF,TGTGCCAGCAGTTACAGGGGGCGAGTCGATGAAAAACTGTTTTTT
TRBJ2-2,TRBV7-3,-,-,CASTRGGTGELFF,TGTGCCAGCACTAGGGGAGGCACCGGGGAGCTGTTTTTT
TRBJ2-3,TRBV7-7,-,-,CASSLGLGRTDTQYF,TGTGCTAGCAGCTTAGGTCTCGGTCGCACAGATACGCAGTATTTT
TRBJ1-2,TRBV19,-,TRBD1,CASSITGQANYGYTF,TGTGCCAGTAGTATAACGGGACAGGCCAACTATGGCTACACCTTC
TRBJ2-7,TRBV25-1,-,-,CASKLVDEQYF,TGTGCCAGCAAACTAGTCGACGAGCAGTACTTC
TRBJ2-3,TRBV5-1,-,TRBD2,CASSPSGRANSDTQYF,TGCGCCAGCAGCCCTAGCGGGAGGGCCAACTCAGATACGCAGTATTTT
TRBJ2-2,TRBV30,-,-,CAWSLFTGELFF,TGTGCCTGGTCACTATTCACCGGGGAGCTGTTTTTT
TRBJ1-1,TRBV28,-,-,CASRTLTRVNTEAFF,TGTGCCAGCAGAACCCTGACCAGGGTGAACACTGAAGCTTTCTTT
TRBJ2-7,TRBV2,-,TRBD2,CASSRTGTSIYEQYF,TGTGCCAGCAGCAGAACCGGGACTAGCATTTACGAGCAGTACTTC
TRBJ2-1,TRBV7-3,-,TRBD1,CASSSPWDRVLARNEQFF,TGTGCCAGCAGCTCTCCCTGGGACAGGGTCCTAGCGAGGAATGAGCAGTTCTTC
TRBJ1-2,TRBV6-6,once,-,CASRQRAGDNYGYTF,TGTGCCAGCCGCCAGAGAGCGGGGGATAACTATGGCTACACCTTC
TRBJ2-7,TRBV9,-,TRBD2,CASSVEAGVGEQYF,TGTGCCAGCAGCGTAGAAGCGGGAGTGGGCGAGCAGTACTTC
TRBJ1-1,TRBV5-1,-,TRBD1,CASSGMDRGRYEAFF,TGCGCCAGCAGCGGGATGGACAGGGGACGGTATGAAGCTTTCTTT
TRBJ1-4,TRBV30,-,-,CAWRLRSTNEKLFF,TGTGCCTGGAGATTGAGGTCAACTAATGAAAAACTGTTTTTT
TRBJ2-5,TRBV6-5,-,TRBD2,CASSYSRGIETQYF,TGTGCCAGCAGTTACTCGCGGGGGATTGAGACCCAGTACTTC
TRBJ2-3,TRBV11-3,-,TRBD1,CASSRGQTVTDTQYF,TGTGCCAGCAGTAGGGGACAGACCGTCACGGATACGCAGTATTTT
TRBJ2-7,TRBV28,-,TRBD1,CASSPWTGVTEQYF,TGTGCCAGCAGTCCCTGGACAGGGGTTACCGAGCAGTACTTC
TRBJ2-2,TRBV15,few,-,CATSRDWGGLTGELFF,TGTGCCACCAGCAGAGATTGGGGAGGCCTCACCGGGGAGCTGTTTTTT
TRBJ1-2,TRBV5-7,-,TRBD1,CASSLGQGPSGYGYTF,TGTGCCAGCAGCTTGGGACAGGGGCCGTCTGGCTATGGCTACACCTTC
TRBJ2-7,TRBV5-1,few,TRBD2,CASSPSEGEGREQYF,TGCGCCAGCAGCCCCAGCGAAGGGGAGGGCCGCGAGCAGTACTTC
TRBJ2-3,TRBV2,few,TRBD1,CASNPRTGDDTQYF,TGTGCCAGCAACCCCCGGACAGGGGACGATACGCAGTATTTT
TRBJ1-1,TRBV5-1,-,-,CASSLGEGSGSTEAFF,TGCGCCAGCAGCTTGGGAGAGGGTTCGGGGAGCACTGAAGCTTTCTTT
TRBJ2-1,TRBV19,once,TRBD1,CASSMAEQGEDEQFF,TGTGCCAGTAGTATGGCCGAACAGGGGGAAGATGAGCAGTTCTTC
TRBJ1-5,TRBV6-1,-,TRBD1,CASSERTGGQPQHF,TGTGCCAGCAGTGAACGGACAGGTGGTCAGCCCCAGCATTTT
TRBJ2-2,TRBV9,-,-,CASSPRTATGELFF,TGTGCCAGCAGCCCAAGGACAGCCACCGGGGAGCTGTTTTTT
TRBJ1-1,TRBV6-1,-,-,CASGDESDRRAFF,TGTGCCAGCGGGGATGAATCGGACAGACGAGCTTTCTTT
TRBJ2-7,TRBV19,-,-,CASSSGWRGTPYEQYF,TGTGCCAGTAGCTCGGGGTGGAGGGGAACTCCCTACGAGCAGTACTTC
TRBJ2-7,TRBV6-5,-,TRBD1,CASSRQGPPYEQYF,TGTGCCAGCAGCAGACAGGGTCCCCCCTACGAGCAGTACTTC
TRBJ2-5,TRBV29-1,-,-,CSVIRGRETQYF,TGCAGCGTGATCAGGGGAAGAGAGACCCAGTACTTC
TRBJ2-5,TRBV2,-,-,CASRGGPSSVETQYF,TGTGCCAGCAGGGGGGGGCCTAGTTCGGTGGAGACCCAGTACTTC
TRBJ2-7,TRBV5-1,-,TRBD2,CASSMQSGGYEQYF,TGCGCCAGCAGCATGCAAAGCGGGGGGTACGAGCAGTACTTC
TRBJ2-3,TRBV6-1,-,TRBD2,CASSDQGTSGVDTQYF,TGTGCCAGCAGTGACCAAGGGACTAGCGGGGTCGATACGCAGTATTTT
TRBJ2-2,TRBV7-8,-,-,CASSLGFSTGELFF,TGTGCCAGCAGCTTAGGATTTAGCACCGGGGAGCTGTTTTTT
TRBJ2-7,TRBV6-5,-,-,CASSYRRAGFYEQYF,TGTGCCAGCAGTTACCGGAGGGCCGGGTTCTACGAGCAGTACTTC
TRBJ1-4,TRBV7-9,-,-,CASSLDKGGYDEKLFF,TGTGCCAGCAGCTTAGACAAGGGGGGGTATGATGAAAAACTGTTTTTT
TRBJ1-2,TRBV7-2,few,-,CASSLAQGYGYTF,TGTGCCAGCAGCTTAGCACAGGGTTATGGCTACACCTTC
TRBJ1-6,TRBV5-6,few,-,CASSGGGFLNSPLHF,TGTGCCAGCAGCGGGGGCGGATTCTTGAATTCACCCCTCCACTTT
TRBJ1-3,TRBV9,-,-,CASSVGGQNTIYF,TGTGCCAGCAGCGTAGGAGGACAAAACACCATATATTTT
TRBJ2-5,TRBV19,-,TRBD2,CASSKGSGGATETQYF,TGTGCCAGTAGTAAGGGGAGCGGGGGGGCCACGGAGACCCAGTACTTC
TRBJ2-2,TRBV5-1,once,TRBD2,CASSLGLAGVHGELFF,TGCGCCAGCAGCTTGGGACTAGCGGGAGTTCACGGGGAGCTGTTTTTT
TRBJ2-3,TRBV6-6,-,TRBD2,CASSYSTSGGADTQYF,TGTGCCAGCAGTTACTCGACTAGCGGGGGGGCAGATACGCAGTATTTT
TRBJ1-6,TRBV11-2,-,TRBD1,CASRQGIGNSPLHF,TGTGCCAGCAGACAGGGGATCGGGAATTCACCCCTCCACTTT
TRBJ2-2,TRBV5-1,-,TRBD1,CASSLVGQGISNTGELFF,TGCGCCAGCAGCTTGGTCGGACAGGGTATTTCGAACACCGGGGAGCTGTTTTTT
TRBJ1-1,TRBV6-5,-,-,CASSQGEGDGEAFF,TGTGCCAGCAGCCAAGGTGAGGGAGATGGAGAAGCTTTCTTT
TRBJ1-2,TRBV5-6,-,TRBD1,CASSPGTGRRPYGYTF,TGTGCCAGCAGCCCAGGGACAGGTCGCCGGCCCTATGGCTACACCTTC
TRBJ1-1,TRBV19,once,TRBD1,CASSARQGEGTEAFF,TGTGCCAGTAGTGCCCGACAGGGGGAGGGAACTGAAGCTTTCTTT
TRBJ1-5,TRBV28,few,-,CASKGDSNQPQHF,TGTGCCAGCAAAGGAGATAGCAATCAGCCCCAGCATTTT
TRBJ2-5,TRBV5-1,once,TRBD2,CASSSGLAGAETQYF,TGCGCCAGCAGCTCGGGACTAGCGGGAGCAGAGACCCAGTACTTC
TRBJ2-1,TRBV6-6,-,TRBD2,CASRTSGGANTEQFF,TGTGCCAGCAGAACCAGCGGGGGGGCGAATACTGAGCAGTTCTTC
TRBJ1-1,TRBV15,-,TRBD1,CATSRGGATGYQNNRAFF,TGTGCCACCAGCAGAGGGGGGGCGACAGGGTACCAGAACAATAGAGCTTTCTTT
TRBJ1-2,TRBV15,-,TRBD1,CATSNSGTVNYGYTF,TGTGCCACCAGCAACTCCGGGACAGTTAACTATGGCTACACCTTC
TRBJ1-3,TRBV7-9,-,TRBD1,CASSPAGQVSGNTIYF,TGTGCCAGCAGCCCCGCTGGACAGGTCTCTGGAAACACCATATATTTT
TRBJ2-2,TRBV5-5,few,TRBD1,CASSLTGDGELFF,TGTGCCAGCAGCCTGACAGGGGACGGGGAGCTGTTTTTT
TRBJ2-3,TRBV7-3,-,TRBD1,CASSTGQGVWTDTQYF,TGTGCCAGCAGCACGGGACAGGGGGTATGGACAGATACGCAGTATTTT
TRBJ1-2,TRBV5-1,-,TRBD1,CASSLGRDRINYGYTF,TGCGCCAGCAGCTTGGGTCGGGACAGAATTAACTATGGCTACACCTTC
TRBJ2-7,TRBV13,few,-,CASSRAPYEQYF,TGTGCCAGCTCGAGGGCTCCCTACGAGCAGTACTTC
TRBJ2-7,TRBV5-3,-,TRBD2,CARSLGTSGRAGEQYF,TGTGCCAGAAGCCTCGGGACTAGCGGGAGGGCCGGCGAGCAGTACTTC